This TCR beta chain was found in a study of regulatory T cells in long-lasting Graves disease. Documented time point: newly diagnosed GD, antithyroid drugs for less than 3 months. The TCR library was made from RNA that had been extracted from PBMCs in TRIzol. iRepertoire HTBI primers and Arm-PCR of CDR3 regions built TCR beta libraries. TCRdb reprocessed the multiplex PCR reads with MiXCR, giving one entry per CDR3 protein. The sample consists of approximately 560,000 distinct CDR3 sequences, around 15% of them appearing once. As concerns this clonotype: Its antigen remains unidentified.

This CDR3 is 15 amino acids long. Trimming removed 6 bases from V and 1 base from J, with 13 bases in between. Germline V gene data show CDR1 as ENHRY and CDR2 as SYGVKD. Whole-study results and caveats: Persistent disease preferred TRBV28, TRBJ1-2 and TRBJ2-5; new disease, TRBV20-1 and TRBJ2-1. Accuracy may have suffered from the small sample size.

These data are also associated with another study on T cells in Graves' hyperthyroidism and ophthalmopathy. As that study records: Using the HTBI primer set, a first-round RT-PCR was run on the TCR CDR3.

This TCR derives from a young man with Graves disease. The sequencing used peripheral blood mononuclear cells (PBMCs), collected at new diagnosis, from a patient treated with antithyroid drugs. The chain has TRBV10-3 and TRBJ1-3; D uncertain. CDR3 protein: CAIRNRTSSGNTIYF. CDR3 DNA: TGTGCCATCAGGAACCGAACATCATCTGGAAACACCATATATTTT.